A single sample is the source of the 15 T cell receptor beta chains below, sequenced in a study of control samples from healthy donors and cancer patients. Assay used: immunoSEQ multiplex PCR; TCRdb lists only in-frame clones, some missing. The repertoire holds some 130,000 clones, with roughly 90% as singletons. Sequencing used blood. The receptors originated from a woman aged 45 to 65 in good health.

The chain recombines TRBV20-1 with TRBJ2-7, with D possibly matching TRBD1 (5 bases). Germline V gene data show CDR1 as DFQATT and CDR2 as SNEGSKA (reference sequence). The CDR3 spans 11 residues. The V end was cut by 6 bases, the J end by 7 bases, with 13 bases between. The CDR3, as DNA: TGCAGTGCCGCAGGGTTTGAGGAGCAGTACTTC. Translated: CSAAGFEEQYF.

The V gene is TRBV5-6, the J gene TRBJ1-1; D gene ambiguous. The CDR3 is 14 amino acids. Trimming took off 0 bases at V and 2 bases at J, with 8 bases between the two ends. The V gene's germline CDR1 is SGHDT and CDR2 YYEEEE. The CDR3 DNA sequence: TGTGCCAGCAGCTTGGTGACGGGAAACACTGAAGCTTTCTTT. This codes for CASSLVTGNTEAFF.

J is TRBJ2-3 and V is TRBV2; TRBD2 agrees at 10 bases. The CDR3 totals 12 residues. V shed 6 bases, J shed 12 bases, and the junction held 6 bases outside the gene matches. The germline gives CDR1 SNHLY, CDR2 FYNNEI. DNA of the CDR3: TGTGCCAGCAGCGAGGGACTAGCGCCCCAGTATTTT. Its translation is CASSEGLAPQYF.

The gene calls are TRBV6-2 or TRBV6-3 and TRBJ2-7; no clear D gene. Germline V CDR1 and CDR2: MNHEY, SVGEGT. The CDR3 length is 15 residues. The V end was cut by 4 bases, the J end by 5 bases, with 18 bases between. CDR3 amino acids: CASSSLDPRDDEQYF. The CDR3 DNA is TGTGCCAGCAGTTCACTCGACCCTAGAGACGACGAGCAGTACTTC.

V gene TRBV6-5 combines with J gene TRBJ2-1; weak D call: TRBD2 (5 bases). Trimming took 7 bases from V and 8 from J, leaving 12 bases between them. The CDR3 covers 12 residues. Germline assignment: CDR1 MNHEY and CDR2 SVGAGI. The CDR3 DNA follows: TGTGCCAGCACCTCGGGGATCGATGAGCAGTTCTTC. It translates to CASTSGIDEQFF.

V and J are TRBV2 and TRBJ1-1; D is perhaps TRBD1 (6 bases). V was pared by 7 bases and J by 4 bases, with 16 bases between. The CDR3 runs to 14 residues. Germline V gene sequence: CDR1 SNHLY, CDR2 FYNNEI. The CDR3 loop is CASIHRVSGTEAFF. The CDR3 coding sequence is TGTGCCAGCATTCACAGGGTGAGCGGCACTGAAGCTTTCTTT. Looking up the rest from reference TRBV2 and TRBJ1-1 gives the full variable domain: EPEVTQTPSHQVTQMGQEVILRCVPISNHLYFYWYRQILGQKVEFLVSFYNNEISEKSEIFDDQFSVERPDGSNFTLKIRSTKLEDSAMYFCASIHRVSGTEAFFGQGTRLTVV.

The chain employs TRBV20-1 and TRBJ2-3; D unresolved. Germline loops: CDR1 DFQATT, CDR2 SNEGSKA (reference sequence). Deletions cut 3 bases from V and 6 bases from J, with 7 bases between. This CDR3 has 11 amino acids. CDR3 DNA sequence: TGCAGTGCTAGTTTGGGCGATACGCAGTATTTT. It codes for CSASLGDTQYF.

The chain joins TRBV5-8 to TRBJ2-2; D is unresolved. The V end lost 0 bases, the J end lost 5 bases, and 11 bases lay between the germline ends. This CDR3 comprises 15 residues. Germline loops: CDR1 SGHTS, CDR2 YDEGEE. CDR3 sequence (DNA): TGTGCCAGCAGCTTGGGGGCGTTGCGAACCGGGGAGCTGTTTTTT. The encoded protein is CASSLGALRTGELFF. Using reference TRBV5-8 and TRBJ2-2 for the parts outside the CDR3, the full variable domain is EAGVTQSPTHLIKTRGQQATLRCSPISGHTSVYWYQQALGLGLQFLLWYDEGEERNRGNFPPRFSGRQFPNYSSELNVNALELEDSALYLCASSLGALRTGELFFGEGSRLTVL.

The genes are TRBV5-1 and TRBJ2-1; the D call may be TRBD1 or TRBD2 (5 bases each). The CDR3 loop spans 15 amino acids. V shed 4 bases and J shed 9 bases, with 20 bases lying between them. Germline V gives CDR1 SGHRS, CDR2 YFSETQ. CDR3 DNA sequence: TGCGCCAGCAGCCTCCGATGGGACGAAGATTCTGAGCAGTTCTTC. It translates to CASSLRWDEDSEQFF.

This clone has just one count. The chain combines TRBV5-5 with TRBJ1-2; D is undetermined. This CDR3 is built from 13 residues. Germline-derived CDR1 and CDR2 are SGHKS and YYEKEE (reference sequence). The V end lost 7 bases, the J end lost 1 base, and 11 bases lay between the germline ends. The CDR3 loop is CASRPDFNYGYTF. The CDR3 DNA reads TGTGCCAGCCGACCAGATTTTAACTATGGCTACACCTTC.

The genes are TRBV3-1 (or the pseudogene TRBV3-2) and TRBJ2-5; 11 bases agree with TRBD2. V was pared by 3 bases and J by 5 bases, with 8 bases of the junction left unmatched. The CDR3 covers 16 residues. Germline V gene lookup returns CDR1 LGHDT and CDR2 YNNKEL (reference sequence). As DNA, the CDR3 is TGTGCCAGCAGCCAGGAGCTAGCGGGGGGTGGGGAGACCCAGTACTTC. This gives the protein CASSQELAGGGETQYF.

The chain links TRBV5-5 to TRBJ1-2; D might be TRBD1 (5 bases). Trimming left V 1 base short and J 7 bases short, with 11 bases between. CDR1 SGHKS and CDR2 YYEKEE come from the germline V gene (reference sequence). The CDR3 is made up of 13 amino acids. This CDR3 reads CASSLPGTGGYTF. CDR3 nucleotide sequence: TGTGCCAGCAGCTTGCCAGGGACGGGTGGCTACACCTTC.

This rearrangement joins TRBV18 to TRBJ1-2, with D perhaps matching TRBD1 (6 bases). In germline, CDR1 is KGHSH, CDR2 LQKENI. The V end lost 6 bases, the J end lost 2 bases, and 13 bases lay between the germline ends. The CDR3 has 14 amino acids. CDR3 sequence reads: CASSRGQGNYGYTF. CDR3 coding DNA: TGTGCCAGCTCTCGAGGGCAGGGGAACTATGGCTACACCTTC. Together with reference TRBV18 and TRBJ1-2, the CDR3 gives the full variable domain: NAGVMQNPRHLVRRRGQEARLRCSPMKGHSHVYWYRQLPEEGLKFMVYLQKENIIDESGMPKERFSAEFPKEGPSILRIQQVVRGDSAAYFCASSRGQGNYGYTFGSGTRLTVV.

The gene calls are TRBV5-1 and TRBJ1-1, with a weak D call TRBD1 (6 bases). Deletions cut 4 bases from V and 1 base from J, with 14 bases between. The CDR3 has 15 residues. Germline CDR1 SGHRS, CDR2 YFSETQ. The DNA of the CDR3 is TGCGCCAGCAGCCCGGGACAAGTCGGGAACACTGAAGCTTTCTTT. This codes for CASSPGQVGNTEAFF. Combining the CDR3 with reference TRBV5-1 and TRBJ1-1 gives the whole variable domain KAGVTQTPRYLIKTRGQQVTLSCSPISGHRSVSWYQQTPGQGLQFLFEYFSETQRNKGNFPGRFSGRQFSNSRSEMNVSTLELGDSALYLCASSPGQVGNTEAFFGQGTRLTVV.

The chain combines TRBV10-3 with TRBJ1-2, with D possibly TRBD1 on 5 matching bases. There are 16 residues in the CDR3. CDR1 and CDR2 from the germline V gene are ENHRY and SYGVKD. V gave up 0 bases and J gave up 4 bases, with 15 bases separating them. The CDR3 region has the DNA TGTGCCATCAGTGAGTCGCCCCAGGGAGTTCCCTATGGCTACACCTTC. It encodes CAISESPQGVPYGYTF.